This TCR beta chain was observed in a study of regulatory T cells in long-lasting Graves disease (dated by TCRdb to 2020 to 2022). Regarding the research as a whole: Persistent Graves' disease was defined as antithyroid drug treatment for over 5 years with persistently positive TSH receptor autoantibodies. Antithyroid drugs had been taken for about 10.3 years on average by persistent Graves' disease patients in the clinical cohort. The study took place in China and was registered as a clinical trial. A total of around 35 samples were covered by TCR sequencing, comprising approximately 13 persistent and about 20 newly diagnosed Graves' disease patients. Peripheral blood TCR sequencing and RNA sequencing compared persistent Graves' disease patients with newly diagnosed Graves' disease patients.

For CDR1 and CDR2, the germline V gene (reference sequence) lists LGHDT and YNNKEL. Clipping removes 2 bases from V and 7 bases from J, with 14 as the unmatched junction base count. The CDR3 holds 16 amino acids from the cysteine to the phenylalanine. The sequence is cut down to CDR3 DNA, 48 bases in frame from base 1. This sample's time point label indicates: persistent/refractory GD, antithyroid drugs over 5 years with positive TRAb. For both TCR sequencing and RNA sequencing, RNA was extracted from PBMCs using TRIzol. The diagnosis of Graves' disease followed American Thyroid Association guidelines. Patients for the study were recruited at an endocrinology department in Xi'an, China. Each patient gave about 10 milliliters of peripheral blood, collected in an EDTA anticoagulant tube. Ficoll Paque Plus density gradient separation was used to isolate PBMCs, and no additional T cell sorting was done. An Agilent 2100 Bioanalyzer and agarose gel were used to assess RNA quality, and a NanoDrop 2000 was used to measure RNA concentration.

The library was prepared using multiplex PCR. The data were produced on an Illumina HiSeq 4000. CDR3 regions were amplified by Arm-PCR with iRepertoire HTBI primers to construct TCR beta libraries. Before sequencing, the PCR products underwent gel purification. As for how the authors treated the data: Gene usage analysis of CDR3 amino acid clonotypes used the approximately 56 TRBV and 14 TRBJ segments found across samples. COPE and FqMerger were used to merge filtered high-quality paired reads into contigs. BLAST was used to align contigs to the IMGT TRBV, TRBD and TRBJ reference genes, and CDR3 was defined following IMGT. Clonotypes above 0.1% frequency were classified as highly expanded clones. Shannon entropy served as the measure of repertoire diversity, while the Gini coefficient captured V-J evenness. A clonotype found in more than one individual was treated as public. The public reads were run again by TCRdb, first through fastp at Q25 and then through MiXCR, and only productive beta chains were kept. Rows are combined by CDR3 protein, so each entry shows the most common genes and DNA. V and J calls and clone size were set by TCRdb, not the authors. The sample includes about 470,000 distinct CDR3 sequences, with roughly 20% observed a single time. About 7.8% of the sample is held by the ten biggest clonotypes.

The investigation overall reported the following: Because the primary lesion, thyroid tissue, could not be accessed, the study looked at peripheral blood alone. Patients with persistent disease shared more public clonotypes (under 3,000) than newly diagnosed patients did (nearly 1,000). Persistent disease showed preferential use of TRBV28, TRBJ1-2 and TRBJ2-5, whereas newly diagnosed disease favored TRBV20-1 and TRBJ2-1. Compared with newly diagnosed patients, persistent Graves' disease patients had lower TCR Shannon entropy and fewer highly expanded clones, which suggests clonal expansion. Sequencing and analysis were limited to the TCR beta chain. The authors noted that the small sample size was a limitation that may lower accuracy.

Remarks on this clonotype: Its antigen is currently not known. Base qualities are missing; no much larger clone stands one base away.

The chain is made from TRBV3-1 and TRBJ2-7; 7 junctional bases match TRBD1. The receptor was isolated from a female donor with Graves disease. Sequencing used peripheral blood mononuclear cells (PBMCs), obtained when the disease was refractory, from a patient treated with antithyroid drugs. The CDR3 region has the sequence CASSQLIRFGQAEQYF. The nucleotides read TGTGCCAGCAGCCAATTGATAAGGTTCGGACAGGCAGAGCAGTACTTC.